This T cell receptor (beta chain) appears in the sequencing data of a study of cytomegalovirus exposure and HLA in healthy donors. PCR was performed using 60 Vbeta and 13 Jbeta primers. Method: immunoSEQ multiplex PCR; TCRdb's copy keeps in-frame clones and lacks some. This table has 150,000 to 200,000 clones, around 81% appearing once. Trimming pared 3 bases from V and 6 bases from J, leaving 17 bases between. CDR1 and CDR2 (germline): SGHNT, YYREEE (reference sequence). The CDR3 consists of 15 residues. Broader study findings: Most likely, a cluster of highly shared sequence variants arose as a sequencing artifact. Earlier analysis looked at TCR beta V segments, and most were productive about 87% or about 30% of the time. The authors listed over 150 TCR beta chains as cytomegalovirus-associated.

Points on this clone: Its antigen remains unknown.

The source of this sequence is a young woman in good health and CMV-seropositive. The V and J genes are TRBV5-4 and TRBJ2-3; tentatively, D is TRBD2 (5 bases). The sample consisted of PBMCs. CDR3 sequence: CASSSLRTDVDTQYF. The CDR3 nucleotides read TGTGCCAGCAGCTCCTTACGGACTGATGTCGATACGCAGTATTTT.